This T cell receptor (beta chain) was captured by sequencing in a study of cytomegalovirus exposure and HLA in healthy donors. Study observations and caveats: Roughly 170 TCR beta chains were listed as cytomegalovirus-associated. CMV serostatus was the only recorded immune exposure for donors. Rare sequences made up most TCRs, while some public TCRs were found in many donors.

As for this clone: Its specificity is not known.

Trimming shortened V by 0 bases and J by 3 bases, and 10 bases separated the two germline ends. The CDR3 runs to 14 residues. Looked up from germline, CDR1 is SGHKS and CDR2 is YYEKEE (reference sequence). Vbeta (60) and Jbeta (13) primers were used in the PCR. Sequencing used immunoSEQ multiplex PCR; TCRdb keeps in-frame clones, though not all of them. The sample has 150,000 or so clones; over 65% are singletons. Sequencing input: PBMCs. The source is a woman aged 40 to 50 in good health and CMV-seronegative. The chain uses TRBV5-5 and TRBJ2-7; maybe TRBD1 (6 bases). The DNA of the CDR3 is TGTGCCAGCAGCTTGGCTGGGACACGCTACGAGCAGTACTTC. Its protein is CASSLAGTRYEQYF.